Following are 26 T cell receptor beta chains from one sample sequenced in a study of radiation and T cells in renal cell carcinoma. The table came from immunoSEQ multiplex PCR; TCRdb's copy has only in-frame clones and leaves some out. Of more than 120,000 clones in the sample, 65% to 90% are singletons; the top ten hold less than 20%. Time point of the sample: blood 4 weeks post-SBRT, at nephrectomy. Noted treatment: 15 Gy SBRT to primary tumor, nephrectomy 4 weeks later. Material: blood, obtained from a patient whose treatment included radiotherapy and nephrectomy. The receptors were sampled from a woman in her forties or fifties with renal cell carcinoma.

This clone was seen just once. The chain uses TRBV5-6 and TRBJ2-7, with D perhaps matching TRBD1 or TRBD2 (6 bases each). The CDR3 extends over 16 amino acids. Looked up from germline, CDR1 is SGHDT and CDR2 is YYEEEE. Trimming stripped 0 bases from V and 3 bases from J, with 16 bases between. CDR3 loop: CASSLGLGGPDYEQYF. Written as DNA, the CDR3 is TGTGCCAGCAGCTTGGGCCTCGGGGGCCCCGACTACGAGCAGTACTTC.

The chain joins TRBV6-5 to TRBJ2-2; D perhaps matches TRBD1 (6 bases). CDR3 size: 15 residues. The V gene's germline CDR1 is MNHEY and CDR2 SVGAGI. V lost 4 bases and J lost 1, with 10 bases in between. In DNA form, the CDR3 reads TGTGCCAGCAGTTTTCGGACAGTGAACACCGGGGAGCTGTTTTTT. It translates to CASSFRTVNTGELFF.

J is TRBJ1-3 and V is TRBV4-3, with D possibly matching TRBD1 (6 bases). This CDR3 is 21 amino acids long. Trimming shortened V by 0 bases and J by 4 bases, and 28 bases separated the two germline ends. In germline, CDR1 is LGHNA, CDR2 YSLEER. CDR3 DNA: TGCGCCAGCAGCCAAGATCTCAGGAGGTTTCAGTTGGGGGCGTCCGGAAACACCATATATTTT. Translating it yields CASSQDLRRFQLGASGNTIYF.

Details on this clone: A much larger clone lies a single base off, so this may be a read error. The chain recombines TRBV20-1 with TRBJ2-1; unclear D gene. The CDR3 loop spans 10 amino acids. The V gene's germline CDR1 is DFQATT and CDR2 SNEGSKA (reference sequence). V was shortened by 6 bases and J by 5 bases, with 5 bases between the two germline ends. CDR3 protein: CSAWNNEQFF. CDR3 in DNA: TGCAGTGCCTGGAACAATGAGCAGTTCTTC.

V is TRBV5-1 and J is TRBJ2-4; D assignment may be TRBD1 or TRBD2 (6 bases each). In germline, CDR1 is SGHRS, CDR2 YFSETQ. This CDR3 comprises 15 residues. The V end was cut by 4 bases, the J end by 5 bases, with 16 bases between. In DNA form, the CDR3 reads TGCGCCAGCAGCCATGGAGGGGGAGTAGAAAACATTCAGTACTTC. Protein product: CASSHGGGVENIQYF.

This clone showed up just once. The V call is TRBV2, the J call TRBJ1-2; possible D gene TRBD1, 5 bases. Trimming shortened V by 2 bases and J by 5 bases, and 9 bases separated the two germline ends. This CDR3 spans 13 amino acids. Germline V gene sequence: CDR1 SNHLY, CDR2 FYNNEI. CDR3 DNA: TGTGCCAGCAGTGAAAGACAGCCATATGGCTACACCTTC. The encoded protein is CASSERQPYGYTF. Combining the CDR3 with reference TRBV2 and TRBJ1-2 gives the whole variable domain EPEVTQTPSHQVTQMGQEVILRCVPISNHLYFYWYRQILGQKVEFLVSFYNNEISEKSEIFDDQFSVERPDGSNFTLKIRSTKLEDSAMYFCASSERQPYGYTFGSGTRLTVV.

There are a few counts of this clone. This chain connects TRBV27 to TRBJ1-6, with a weak D call TRBD1 (5 bases). Germline-derived CDR1 and CDR2 are MNHEY and SMNVEV (reference sequence). V dropped 4 bases and J dropped 0 bases, with 16 bases sitting between them. The CDR3 runs 18 residues. The CDR3 loop reads CASSSTGTLSSYNSPLHF. DNA of the CDR3: TGTGCCAGCAGTTCCACCGGGACTCTTAGCTCCTATAATTCACCCCTCCACTTT.

This clone was found a few times. The chain employs TRBV4-2 and TRBJ2-5, with a tentative D call TRBD1 (6 bases). From germline, CDR1 is LGHNA and CDR2 YNFKEQ. V gave up 0 bases and J gave up 5 bases, with 19 bases separating them. CDR3 length: 17 amino acids. The CDR3 spells CASSQEGAAPRGETQYF. DNA of the CDR3: TGTGCCAGCAGCCAAGAGGGGGCAGCTCCTCGAGGGGAGACCCAGTACTTC.

The chain employs TRBV7-2 and TRBJ2-1; the D is unclear. Germline lookup yields CDR1 SGHTA and CDR2 FQGNSA. Trimming cost V 5 bases and J 2 bases, with 4 bases left between them. The CDR3 totals 12 residues. CDR3 nucleotide sequence: TGTGCCAGCAGCCCAGCCTACAATGAGCAGTTCTTC. Its translation: CASSPAYNEQFF.

The chain recombines TRBV28 with TRBJ1-1; no clear D. V shed 3 bases and J shed 1 base, with 9 bases lying between them. The germline CDR1 and CDR2 sequences are MDHEN and SYDVKM. This CDR3 is built from 14 residues. The CDR3 here is CASSFVNGNTEAFF. The DNA of the CDR3 is TGTGCCAGCAGTTTTGTTAATGGGAACACTGAAGCTTTCTTT.

This chain connects TRBV10-1 to TRBJ2-5; the match to TRBD1 covers 9 bases. There are 15 residues in the CDR3. Germline trimming cut 3 bases from V and 2 bases from J; bases unmatched to any gene: 4. Germline values: CDR1 WNHNN, CDR2 SYGVQD (reference sequence). CDR3 DNA: TGCGCCAGCAGTGACACAGGGGGCATACAAGAGACCCAGTACTTC. This codes for CASSDTGGIQETQYF.

The V call is TRBV20-1, the J call TRBJ2-1; D remains unclear. Trimming left V 2 bases short and J 9 bases short, with 8 bases between. The CDR3 has 11 amino acids. Germline CDR1 and CDR2: DFQATT and SNEGSKA (reference sequence). Here the CDR3 reads CSARRLGEQFF. CDR3 in DNA: TGCAGTGCTAGAAGGTTAGGTGAGCAGTTCTTC.

The J gene is TRBJ2-3, the V gene TRBV28; D ambiguous. The CDR3 runs 14 residues. Trimming removed 6 bases at V and 2 bases at J, with 12 bases between. The germline CDR1 and CDR2 sequences are MDHEN and SYDVKM. CDR3 sequence: CASSLEPYTDTQYF. Here the CDR3 DNA reads TGTGCCAGCAGCTTGGAGCCCTACACAGATACGCAGTATTTT.

The chain uses TRBV6-6 and TRBJ2-3, with 10 nucleotides matching TRBD1. Germline-derived CDR1 and CDR2 are MNHNY and SVGAGI (reference sequence). The length of the CDR3 is 13 residues. V trimming: 6 bases; J trimming: 4 bases; junction bases outside the gene matches: 1. The CDR3 coding sequence is TGTGCCAGCAGGACAGGGGGCGCAGATACGCAGTATTTT. Amino acids: CASRTGGADTQYF.

The V gene is TRBV25-1, the J gene TRBJ1-1; no definite D call. CDR1 is MGHDK and CDR2 is SYGVNS in the germline V gene. V was cut by 4 bases and J by 0 bases, with 9 bases left in between. This CDR3 contains 14 residues. The CDR3 loop is CASSVGDLNTEAFF. The CDR3 DNA sequence: TGTGCCAGCAGTGTGGGTGACCTGAACACTGAAGCTTTCTTT. The variable domain in full, with the rest retrieved from reference TRBV25-1 and TRBJ1-1, is EADIYQTPRYLVIGTGKKITLECSQTMGHDKMYWYQQDPGMELHLIHYSYGVNSTEKGDLSSESTVSRIRTEHFPLTLESARPSHTSQYLCASSVGDLNTEAFFGQGTRLTVV.

V is TRBV6-1 and J is TRBJ2-5; no reliable D call. V gave up 5 bases and J gave up 5 bases, with 15 bases separating them. Germline assignment: CDR1 MNHNS and CDR2 SASEGT. The CDR3 contains 14 residues. CDR3 region: CASSRAHGPETQYF. Here the CDR3 DNA reads TGTGCCAGCAGTAGGGCGCATGGACCGGAGACCCAGTACTTC.

The chain carries TRBV9 and TRBJ1-6; D may be TRBD1 (5 bases). V dropped 3 bases and J dropped 9 bases, with 13 bases sitting between them. The CDR3 sequence is 14 residues long. Germline lookup yields CDR1 SGDLS and CDR2 YYNGEE. The CDR3: CASSGGQGTSPLHF. The CDR3 DNA is TGTGCCAGCAGCGGCGGGCAGGGTACTTCACCCCTCCACTTT.

Only one count was recorded for this clone. The chain couples TRBV7-8 to TRBJ2-5; TRBD2 aligns across 16 bases. Germline V lookup: CDR1 SGHVS, CDR2 FQNEAQ. Losses at the gene ends were 5 bases for V and 5 bases for J; bases not matched to a gene: 8. The CDR3 loop spans 17 amino acids. CDR3 sequence (DNA): TGTGCCAGCAGCCAGGGACTAGCGGGAGGGTTAGGGGAGACCCAGTACTTC. Amino acids: CASSQGLAGGLGETQYF.

The rearrangement uses TRBV12-5 and TRBJ2-1, with D possibly TRBD1 on 6 matching bases. The length of the CDR3 is 21 residues. The V gene lost 1 base and the J gene lost 6 bases, with 31 bases spanning the gap. Germline CDR1 and CDR2: LGHNT and FRNRAP. The CDR3 nucleotides read TGTGCTAGTGGTTTGGCCAGGGACAAGGGGGATTTGGCCATTGGGTCCAATGAGCAGTTCTTC. Amino acid sequence: CASGLARDKGDLAIGSNEQFF.

The V gene is TRBV7-8, the J gene TRBJ2-7, with no clear D. CDR3 size: 11 residues. V dropped 7 bases and J dropped 2 bases, with 6 bases sitting between them. Germline CDR1 SGHVS, CDR2 FQNEAQ. The CDR3 here is CASIGPYEQYF. CDR3 DNA sequence: TGTGCCAGCATTGGCCCCTACGAGCAGTACTTC.

In nucleotides, the CDR3 is TGTGCCAGCAGCTCACATCGTGGGCTAGCAGCCTACGAGCAGTACTTC. It specifies CASSSHRGLAAYEQYF. The chain recombines TRBV7-8 with TRBJ2-7, with D tentatively TRBD2 (5 bases). The germline CDR1 and CDR2 sequences are SGHVS and FQNEAQ. V was clipped by 4 bases and J by 2 bases, with 18 bases between them. The CDR3 is made up of 16 amino acids.

This chain uses TRBV5-1 with TRBJ1-1; 7 bases line up with TRBD1. V gave up 2 bases and J gave up 0 bases; unmatched junction bases: 1. Germline V lookup: CDR1 SGHRS, CDR2 YFSETQ. The CDR3 spans 14 residues. This CDR3 reads CASSLGQVNTEAFF. DNA for the CDR3: TGCGCCAGCAGCTTAGGACAGGTGAACACTGAAGCTTTCTTT.

V usage is TRBV19 and J usage is TRBJ1-4, with 7 positions matching TRBD1. This CDR3 spans 17 amino acids. The V gene's germline CDR1 is LNHDA and CDR2 SQIVND (reference sequence). V shed 3 bases and J 8 bases; nucleotides not matched to a gene: 15. CDR3 sequence: CASSIPSDRPTEEKLFF. In DNA, the CDR3 is TGTGCCAGTAGTATCCCTTCGGACAGGCCTACGGAGGAAAAACTGTTTTTT. The full variable domain, its missing parts supplied by reference TRBV19 and TRBJ1-4, is DGGITQSPKYLFRKEGQNVTLSCEQNLNHDAMYWYRQDPGQGLRLIYYSQIVNDFQKGDIAEGYSVSREKKESFPLTVTSAQKNPTAFYLCASSIPSDRPTEEKLFFGSGTQLSVL.

This sequence joins TRBV5-4 and TRBJ2-2; D not resolved. From germline, CDR1 is SGHNT and CDR2 YYREEE (reference sequence). V was trimmed by 0 bases and J by 1 base, leaving 10 bases between them. CDR3 length: 16 residues. This CDR3 reads CASSLATQRNTGELFF. CDR3 nucleotides: TGTGCCAGCAGCTTGGCTACCCAACGGAACACCGGGGAGCTGTTTTTT.

J is TRBJ1-2 and V is TRBV20-1; no clear D gene. The germline CDR1 and CDR2 sequences are DFQATT and SNEGSKA (reference sequence). This CDR3 has 9 residues. V dropped 5 bases and J dropped 6 bases, with 4 bases sitting between them. The CDR3 bases are TGCAGTGCTCGGAATGGCTACACCTTC. Its translation is CSARNGYTF.

Only a few counts were recorded for this clone. The chain is built from TRBV2 and TRBJ1-1; 8 bases are shared with TRBD1. The germline gives CDR1 SNHLY, CDR2 FYNNEI. Losses at the gene ends were 4 bases for V and 4 bases for J; bases not matched to a gene: 5. CDR3 length equals 14 residues. In DNA, the CDR3 is TGTGCCAGCAGTGGCCTACAGGGGGTCACTGAAGCTTTCTTT. It yields the protein CASSGLQGVTEAFF. Full variable domain (rest looked up from reference TRBV2 and TRBJ1-1): EPEVTQTPSHQVTQMGQEVILRCVPISNHLYFYWYRQILGQKVEFLVSFYNNEISEKSEIFDDQFSVERPDGSNFTLKIRSTKLEDSAMYFCASSGLQGVTEAFFGQGTRLTVV.